This entry concerns a single T cell receptor beta chain. The table lists this clonotype with many counts. Its cognate antigen has yet to be identified. No qualities accompany the bases; no much larger clone lies one base away. Libraries were constructed by PCR. The instrument given in TCRdb is Illumina HiSeq 4000. Bulk TCR libraries were generated as previously described, with the TCR primers listed in Table S5 used. Purification of total RNA was performed with the Qiagen AllPrep DNA/RNA kit. Reads from multiple sequencing runs of the same library were pooled before analysis. Turning to the authors' computational methods: Reads were retained only if their TCR constant sequence matched exactly, and those retained reads were trimmed to 150 nt and grouped according to their 12-nt molecular barcodes. Reads within each barcode group were sub-clustered using a 15% Levenshtein threshold, and quality-weighted consensus sequences were constructed for each RNA molecule. Non-functional sequences were excluded, and lower-count sequences lying one edit away from another sequence were also excluded. Barcode sub-clusters with fewer than 20% of the maximum read count were removed, based on fitting two negative binomial distributions. Through fastp at Q25 and MiXCR, TCRdb rebuilt clones from the public reads, retaining in-frame beta chains. Each record represents a unique CDR3 protein, reported with the most common genes and DNA among its rows. TCRdb's processing, not the authors' own work, is the source of the V and J calls. This sample holds approximately 500,000 distinct CDR3 sequences; around a fifth were observed only once. More than 0.8% of the sample is in the top ten clones.

Libraries of naive CD8 T cells were built from approximately 20,000 to 1,000,000 sorted cells, with 10%, 30% or 50% of the purified RNA used. Naive CD8 T cells, defined as CD8+CD4-CCR7+CD45RA+, were FACS-sorted into RLT Plus buffer on a BD FACSAria II. Around 10 TCR copies' worth of Jurkat RNA were spiked into roughly 20,000-1,000,000 naive CD8 T cell samples to test detection sensitivity. CD8 T cells were enriched with RosetteSep CD8+ T Cell Enrichment Cocktail and Ficoll-Paque, followed by ACK red cell lysis. This entry belongs to a study of molecular identifiers for immune sequencing clone quantification (dated 2018 in TCRdb). Study-level background: In a replicate experiment, RNA from about 21,000 or 97,000 naive CD8 T cells was split into five aliquots, four of which were sequenced. CD8 T cells were used in a methods study to benchmark molecular-identifier clustering-based TCR repertoire sequencing (MIDCIRS) and TCR RNA copy counting.

Broad study findings and their caveats: Without barcode sub-clustering, chimeric consensus sequences inflated TCR diversity; chimeras reached as high as 47%. Modeling indicated about 3 TCR RNA copies recovered per cell, compared with 9.5 to 10 by digital PCR, which implies a capture efficiency of approximately 31%. Even against a background of about a million naive CD8 T cells, spiked-in Jurkat TCR RNA amounting to a single cell's worth was reported to be detectable. The sizes of highly expanded clones could end up underestimated when identical TCR molecules share a barcode. In CMV-specific effector cells, clones with more than 20 RNA copies contained over 98% of molecules, whereas in naive cells such clones contained under 1% of molecules. Naive libraries contained spiked-in Jurkat TCR RNA (more than 9 copies' worth), which is not part of the donor repertoire.

The junction shows trimming of 5 bases on V and 6 bases on J, plus 7 bases between the germline ends. The CDR3 spans 11 residues, from the cysteine through the phenylalanine. Only the CDR3 part of the read is kept: 33 bases, read in frame from the first base. The germline V gene yields SGHVS for CDR1 and FNYEAQ for CDR2. This clonotype was sampled from a human donor in good health. Some libraries in this study had Jurkat cell RNA spiked in. The sample taken for sequencing was naive CD8+ T cells from blood, with Jurkat cell RNA spiked in. The sample's cell subset or site label is to be understood as: FACS-sorted CD8+CD4-CCR7+CD45RA+ naive T cells. The sequence joins TRBV7-6 to TRBJ1-1, with the D gene too uncertain to name. CDR3 loop: CASSVGSEAFF. The nucleotide sequence reads as follows: TGTGCCAGCAGCGTTGGCTCTGAAGCTTTCTTT. This CDR3, with the reference TRBV7-6 and TRBJ1-1 proteins standing in past its ends, gives the full variable domain GAGVSQSPRYKVTKRGQDVALRCDPISGHVSLYWYRQALGQGPEFLTYFNYEAQQDKSGLPNDRFSAERPEGSISTLTIQRTEQRDSAMYRCASSVGSEAFFGQGTRLTVV.